Listed here are 21 T cell receptor beta chains from one sample, sequenced in a study of T cells after yellow fever vaccination. TCRdb fed the 5' RACE reads into MiXCR, producing one record per CDR3 protein. This table holds around 310,000 distinct CDR3 sequences, 3.5% to 4.5% found once. Sequencing used PBMCs, obtained 5 days after the yellow fever booster vaccination. The receptors here all came from a man younger than 35 who received the YFV17D yellow fever vaccine.

CDR3 residues: CASSLRQGPQPQHF. The CDR3 DNA sequence: TGCGCCAGCAGCCTCCGACAGGGCCCCCAGCCCCAGCATTTT. This chain uses TRBV4-1 with TRBJ1-5, with TRBD1 matching over 7 bases. V dropped 4 bases and J dropped 7; count of bases not matched to a gene: 7. CDR3 length: 14 residues. CDR1 and CDR2 from the germline V gene are MGHRA and YSYEKL.

This clonotype came up many times. The chain employs TRBV20-1 and TRBJ2-3, with D tentatively TRBD2 (7 bases). The germline gives CDR1 DFQATT, CDR2 SNEGSKA (reference sequence). With 6 bases removed from V and 8 bases from J, the gap between germline ends came to 24 bases. CDR3 length equals 15 residues. The CDR3, as DNA: TGCAGTGCCAACCTTGGGGGGGGCCTCCTCGGTACGCAGTATTTT. As protein: CSANLGGGLLGTQYF.

This clonotype has at least ten counts. The gene calls are TRBV7-2 and TRBJ2-2, with a weak D call TRBD2 (5 bases). The CDR3 contains 14 residues. The V end lost 4 bases, the J end lost 1 base, and 7 bases lay between the germline ends. In germline, CDR1 is SGHTA, CDR2 FQGNSA. CDR3 sequence (DNA): TGTGCCAGCAGCTCGGGGATGAACACCGGGGAGCTGTTTTTT. This encodes CASSSGMNTGELFF.

This clonotype was seen more than once but under ten times. CDR3: CASNSVLVAGANVLTF. The CDR3, as DNA: TGTGCCAGCAACTCTGTTCTGGTTGCCGGGGCCAACGTCCTGACTTTC. This chain joins TRBV7-9 and TRBJ2-6, with no clear D. V was cut by 7 bases and J by 4 bases, with 17 bases left in between. This CDR3 is built from 16 residues. Per the germline V gene, CDR1 is SEHNR and CDR2 is FQNEAQ (reference sequence).

The V gene is TRBV6-6, the J gene TRBJ2-4; 8 nucleotides agree with TRBD1. The V gene end was trimmed by 5 bases and the J gene end by 7 bases; junction bases not matched to a gene: 4. The CDR3 is 13 residues long. Germline V gene lookup returns CDR1 MNHNY and CDR2 SVGAGI (reference sequence). Written as DNA, the CDR3 is TGTGCCAGCAGTCCCCGGGACAGGAACATTCAGTACTTC. The encoded protein is CASSPRDRNIQYF.

This clonotype was recorded at least ten times. This chain joins TRBV7-8 and TRBJ1-1; D not resolved. Deletions cut 1 base from V and 7 bases from J, with 10 bases between. Germline CDR1 and CDR2: SGHVS and FQNEAQ. This CDR3 spans 13 amino acids. CDR3 sequence: CASSLDRRREAFF. The DNA of the CDR3 is TGTGCCAGCAGCTTAGATCGAAGACGTGAAGCTTTCTTT.

This clonotype was seen more than once but under ten times. The chain carries TRBV5-6 and TRBJ1-2; D gene unclear. Germline CDR1 is SGHDT and CDR2 is YYEEEE. V was shortened by 4 bases and J by 3 bases, with 10 bases between the two germline ends. This CDR3 has 13 amino acids. CDR3 sequence (DNA): TGTGCCAGCAGCATAGGGTCGTACTATGGCTACACCTTC. Translation gives CASSIGSYYGYTF.

This clonotype was counted between two and nine times. V gene TRBV28 combines with J gene TRBJ1-1; D not resolved. Looked up from germline, CDR1 is MDHEN and CDR2 is SYDVKM. This CDR3 is built from 12 residues. V was clipped by 2 bases and J by 5 bases, with 6 bases between them. The CDR3 DNA reads as TGTGCCAGCAGTTTAATAAAAACTGAAGCTTTCTTT. Its protein is CASSLIKTEAFF.

This clonotype was seen repeatedly, ten times or more. This sequence joins TRBV7-2 and TRBJ2-5, with D tentatively TRBD2 (6 bases). V lost 3 bases to trimming and J lost 4 bases, with 6 bases between them. CDR3 length: 12 residues. CDR1 SGHTA and CDR2 FQGNSA come from the germline V gene. CDR3 in amino acids: CASSFGGETQYF. The CDR3 nucleotides are TGTGCCAGCAGCTTCGGGGGAGAGACCCAGTACTTC.

This clonotype turned up a few times. The chain carries TRBV15 and TRBJ2-5; 7 bases line up with TRBD1. Germline CDR1 is LNHNV and CDR2 is YYDKDF (reference sequence). The junction had 14 bases not matched to a gene; V was cut back by 5 bases and J by 5 bases. The CDR3 runs 16 residues. The CDR3, as DNA: TGTGCCACCAGCGGAGCCCGACAGGGTGGGGTTGAGACCCAGTACTTC. It yields the protein CATSGARQGGVETQYF. The full variable domain, in which reference TRBV15 and TRBJ2-5 provide the parts outside the CDR3, is DAMVIQNPRYQVTQFGKPVTLSCSQTLNHNVMYWYQQKSSQAPKLLFHYYDKDFNNEADTPDNFQSRRPNTSFCFLDIRSPGLGDTAMYLCATSGARQGGVETQYFGPGTRLLVL.

This chain joins TRBV14 and TRBJ1-6, with a weak D call TRBD1 (5 bases). Trimming stripped 3 bases from V and 9 bases from J, with 9 bases between. This CDR3 has 13 amino acids. Looked up from germline, CDR1 is SGHDN and CDR2 is FVKESK. The CDR3 DNA reads TGTGCCAGCAGCCAGGTGGGGGTTTCACCCCTCCACTTT. Its protein is CASSQVGVSPLHF.

The chain couples TRBV6-2 or TRBV6-3 to TRBJ1-6, with 7 bases matching TRBD1. V lost 2 bases and J lost 8; bases outside the gene matches: 15. CDR1 and CDR2 (germline): MNHEY, SVGEGT. The CDR3 is 18 residues long. As DNA, the CDR3 is TGTGCCAGCAGTTACACCGGCCGGACAGGCTTTTTTTATTCACCCCTCCACTTT. Translation gives CASSYTGRTGFFYSPLHF.

This clonotype has more than one count but fewer than ten. This sequence joins TRBV5-5 and TRBJ2-7; 7 bases align to TRBD1. Germline values: CDR1 SGHKS, CDR2 YYEKEE (reference sequence). The CDR3 spans 14 residues. Trimming cost V 5 bases and J 3 bases; bases outside gene matches: 8. The DNA for the CDR3 is TGTGCCAGCAGACCTAGACAGGGAGACTACGAGCAGTACTTC. Its protein is CASRPRQGDYEQYF.

The chain is built from TRBV4-3 and TRBJ2-1, with no clear D. Trimming removed 5 bases from V and 7 bases from J, with 9 bases in between. Germline V gene lookup returns CDR1 LGHNA and CDR2 YSLEER. CDR3 length: 12 amino acids. The CDR3: CASSDTGNEQFF. For the CDR3, the DNA is TGCGCCAGCAGCGATACGGGTAATGAGCAGTTCTTC.

There are a few counts of this clonotype. The V call is TRBV4-3, the J call TRBJ2-2; D gene ambiguous. The CDR3 has 16 amino acids. V was trimmed by 0 bases and J by 0 bases, leaving 8 bases between them. Per the germline V gene, CDR1 is LGHNA and CDR2 is YSLEER. In DNA form, the CDR3 reads TGCGCCAGCAGCCAAGAAGTGGTCGCGAACACCGGGGAGCTGTTTTTT. Residues: CASSQEVVANTGELFF.

The J gene is TRBJ2-7, the V gene TRBV12-3 or TRBV12-4; 7 bases line up with TRBD2. V dropped 3 bases and J dropped 5; count of bases not matched to a gene: 16. The CDR3 length is 17 residues. Written as DNA, the CDR3 is TGTGCCAGCAGTTTGGGGGGGTCGCCCCTCGGTTGGGACGAGCAGTACGTC. Residues: CASSLGGSPLGWDEQYV.

At least ten counts were recorded for this clonotype. V usage is TRBV7-2 and J usage is TRBJ2-7; D gene unclear. Trimming took off 1 base at V and 0 bases at J, with 7 bases between the two ends. The germline CDR1 and CDR2 sequences are SGHTA and FQGNSA. The CDR3 extends over 14 amino acids. CDR3 amino acids: CASSLVRSSYEQYF. In DNA, the CDR3 is TGTGCCAGCAGCTTAGTAAGGAGCTCCTACGAGCAGTACTTC.

This clonotype has a count of ten or more. The chain uses TRBV6-5 and TRBJ2-3; D possibly matches TRBD1 or TRBD2 (5 bases each). CDR1 and CDR2 from the germline V gene are MNHEY and SVGAGI. This CDR3 contains 15 residues. With 0 bases removed from V and 0 bases from J, the gap between germline ends came to 7 bases. The CDR3 protein is CASSYSRGSTDTQYF. For the CDR3, the DNA is TGTGCCAGCAGTTACTCGAGGGGAAGCACAGATACGCAGTATTTT.

This clonotype was detected only a few times. The rearrangement joins TRBV20-1 to TRBJ2-1; 9 positions match TRBD2. The germline gives CDR1 DFQATT, CDR2 SNEGSKA (reference sequence). V was clipped by 3 bases and J by 1 base; unmatched bases: 7. The CDR3 sequence is 16 residues long. The CDR3 DNA reads TGCAGTGCTAGTCGTCTAGCGGGGACTTCCTACAATGAGCAGTTCTTC. Translating gives CSASRLAGTSYNEQFF.

This clonotype was observed at least ten times. This chain connects TRBV7-2 to TRBJ2-2; no reliable D call. Germline lookup yields CDR1 SGHTA and CDR2 FQGNSA. V was shortened by 10 bases and J by 7 bases, with 13 bases between the two germline ends. CDR3 length equals 12 residues. The CDR3 sequence is CAIALGFGELFF. The CDR3 DNA follows: TGTGCCATCGCACTGGGGTTCGGGGAGCTGTTTTTT.

The chain joins TRBV6-2 or TRBV6-3 to TRBJ2-7, with D maybe TRBD1 (6 bases). Germline CDR1 and CDR2: MNHEY and SVGEGT. With 4 bases removed from V and 3 bases from J, the gap between germline ends came to 10 bases. The CDR3 runs 13 residues. The CDR3 region is CASSWGHFYEQYV. For the CDR3, the DNA is TGTGCCAGCAGTTGGGGACACTTCTACGAGCAGTACGTC.